This passage covers 2 T cell receptor beta chains from one sample sequenced in a study of T cells in Graves' hyperthyroidism and ophthalmopathy. From RNA transcripts, TCR beta CDR3 regions were amplified. Carried out on the TCR CDR3, a first-round RT-PCR used the HTBI primer set. From the multiplex PCR reads, TCRdb called clonotypes with MiXCR, one entry per CDR3 protein. The sample contains around 340,000 distinct CDR3 sequences, about 18% of which appear only once. Specimen: blood. These TCRs come from a woman in her forties or fifties with Graves' hyperthyroidism.

V usage is TRBV6-1 and J usage is TRBJ1-5; 7 bases agree with TRBD1. J gave up 6 bases and V 1 base, and 6 bases lay outside the gene matches. Looked up from germline, CDR1 is MNHNS and CDR2 is SASEGT. CDR3 length: 15 residues. The CDR3 is CASSEDRGAAQPQHF. The CDR3 DNA is TGTGCCAGCAGTGAAGACAGGGGCGCTGCTCAGCCCCAGCATTTT.

V usage is TRBV20-1 and J usage is TRBJ1-4; no firm D call. Trimming stripped 2 bases from V and 0 bases from J, with 13 bases between. The CDR3 has 16 amino acids. CDR1 DFQATT and CDR2 SNEGSKA come from the germline V gene (reference sequence). The CDR3 spells CSARKGEVATNEKLFF. The CDR3 region has the DNA TGCAGTGCTAGAAAGGGAGAAGTGGCAACTAATGAAAAACTGTTTTTT.